This record covers a single T cell receptor beta chain. The antigen is not known. These data are taken from a study of brain T cells in children with intractable seizures. Study-wide results and caveats: Clones missing pre-surgery may reflect undersampling of that blood sample. Patients' HCMV serostatus was unknown; virus specificity rests on CDR3 similarity alone.

The method was immunoSEQ multiplex PCR; TCRdb's version includes in-frame clones alone and lacks a portion of them. This sample yields about 340,000 clones, of which roughly 92% are seen a single time; 5.7% belongs to the top ten. Time point given: blood from clinic visit 5 months post-surgery; TSC patient then seizure free. Sequencing was limited to surgery cases with top T cell transcript signatures in brain tissue. Pre-surgery treatment included at least one anti-epileptic drug. In germline, CDR1 is SNHLY, CDR2 FYNNEI. This CDR3 contains 14 residues. V was clipped by 1 base and J by 5 bases, with 11 bases between them.

Sequences were derived from peripheral blood, sampled roughly 5 months after surgery. The chain links TRBV2 to TRBJ1-2, with a weak D call TRBD1 (6 bases). This TCR derives from a boy under two years old with tuberous sclerosis and intractable seizures. The CDR3, as DNA: TGTGCCAGCAGTGAAGAACAGGGCCCTTATGGCTACACCTTC. This sequence encodes CASSEEQGPYGYTF.